This T cell receptor (beta chain) was identified during a study of control samples from healthy donors and cancer patients. V lost 4 bases to trimming and J lost 0 bases, with 11 bases between them. CDR1 is SGHRS, CDR2 YFSETQ, per germline. The CDR3 contains 14 residues. The method was immunoSEQ multiplex PCR; TCRdb's version includes in-frame clones alone and lacks a portion of them. The repertoire consists of about 130,000 clones, with about 93% occurring once and the leading ten covering 14%. What was sequenced was PBMCs. The clonotype originates from a man between 60 and 75 years old with colorectal cancer. The V call is TRBV5-1, the J call TRBJ2-7, with D possibly TRBD1 on 5 matching bases. CDR3: CASSTDMPSYEQYF. DNA for the CDR3: TGCGCCAGCAGCACGGACATGCCCTCCTACGAGCAGTACTTC.